The 5 T cell receptor beta chains reported below all come from one sample, sequenced in a study of graft-versus-host responses after intestinal transplantation. Using immunoSEQ multiplex PCR, the repertoire was profiled, and TCRdb retains in-frame clones only, with some absent. The sample lists thousands of clones, about 33% occurring once. Researchers placed around 200,000 CFSE-labeled responder cells in culture with around 200,000 irradiated, violet-dye-labeled stimulator cells. This specimen consisted of alloreactive CD8+ T cells from a mixed lymphocyte reaction culture, obtained before transplantation. Regarding subset: CFSE-low proliferating T cells sorted from roughly six-day pre-transplant mixed lymphocyte reaction (GvH or HvG direction). The source is a human patient who was an organ donor for intestinal transplantation.

This clone showed up just a few times. This chain connects TRBV4-2 to TRBJ2-5, with a tentative D call TRBD2 (5 bases). Per germline, CDR1 LGHNA and CDR2 YNFKEQ. The length of the CDR3 is 15 residues. Trimming cost V 4 bases and J 3 bases, with 15 bases left between them. The CDR3 DNA is TGTGCCAGCAGCCCCTTGGGTAGCGCAGAAGAGACCCAGTACTTC. Protein sequence: CASSPLGSAEETQYF.

This rearrangement joins TRBV13 to TRBJ2-1; weak D call: TRBD2 (5 bases). The CDR3 consists of 13 residues. The V gene's germline CDR1 is PRHDT and CDR2 FYEKMQ (reference sequence). V was trimmed by 7 bases and J by 3 bases, leaving 10 bases between them. In DNA, the CDR3 is TGTGCCAGCAACCAGCGGATCTACAATGAGCAGTTCTTC. Residues: CASNQRIYNEQFF.

The chain links TRBV19 to TRBJ1-6, with D possibly matching TRBD1 (6 bases). CDR1 and CDR2 (germline): LNHDA, SQIVND (reference sequence). This CDR3 region has 14 residues. The V and J ends lost 0 bases and 10 bases respectively, with 10 bases between them. Here the CDR3 DNA reads TGTGCCAGTAGTATAGAACAGGGTGACTCACCCCTCCACTTT. It yields the protein CASSIEQGDSPLHF. The entire variable domain, with the rest obtained from reference TRBV19 and TRBJ1-6, is as follows: DGGITQSPKYLFRKEGQNVTLSCEQNLNHDAMYWYRQDPGQGLRLIYYSQIVNDFQKGDIAEGYSVSREKKESFPLTVTSAQKNPTAFYLCASSIEQGDSPLHFGNGTRLTVT.

The chain recombines TRBV19 with TRBJ2-1; D is unclear. Looked up from germline, CDR1 is LNHDA and CDR2 is SQIVND (reference sequence). With 7 bases removed from V and 6 bases from J, the gap between germline ends came to 7 bases. The CDR3 runs to 11 residues. The CDR3 nucleotides read TGTGCCAGTACTCGCGGCAATGAGCAGTTCTTC. The encoded protein is CASTRGNEQFF.

This clone was counted between two and nine times. The genes are TRBV7-2 and TRBJ2-7, with a possible D match to TRBD1 (6 bases). V dropped 1 base and J dropped 5 bases, with 15 bases sitting between them. Germline CDR1 SGHTA, CDR2 FQGNSA. There are 15 residues in the CDR3. CDR3 sequence reads: CASSLGYTGSNEQYF. The CDR3 DNA follows: TGTGCCAGCAGCTTAGGATACACAGGGAGTAACGAGCAGTACTTC.